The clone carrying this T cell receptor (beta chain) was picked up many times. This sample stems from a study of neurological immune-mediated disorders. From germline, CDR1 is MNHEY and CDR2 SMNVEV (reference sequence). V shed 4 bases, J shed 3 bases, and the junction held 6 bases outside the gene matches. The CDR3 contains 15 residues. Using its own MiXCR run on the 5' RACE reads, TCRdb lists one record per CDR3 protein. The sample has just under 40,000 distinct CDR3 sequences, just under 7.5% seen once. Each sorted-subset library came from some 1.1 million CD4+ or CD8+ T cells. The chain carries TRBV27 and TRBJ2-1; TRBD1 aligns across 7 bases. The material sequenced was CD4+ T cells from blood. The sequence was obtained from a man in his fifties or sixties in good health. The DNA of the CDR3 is TGTGCCAGCAGTTCACAGGGGTTTGGCTACAATGAGCAGTTCTTC. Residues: CASSSQGFGYNEQFF.